This passage covers 32 T cell receptor beta chains from one sample sequenced in a study of T cell repertoires in cytomegalovirus infection. These receptors have no identified antigens. TCRdb reprocessed the reads via MiXCR and lists one record per CDR3 protein. The table shows approximately 600,000 distinct CDR3 sequences, with 40% occurring only once. The specimen comprised cultured PBMCs, sampled from culture after CMV antigen stimulation. Every receptor here comes from a human donor in good health (CMV status not recorded). Some clones in this sample may be carry-over from other donors' samples.

This clonotype has more than one count but fewer than ten. The J gene is TRBJ1-1, the V gene TRBV7-2; a weak D match, TRBD1 (5 bases). V shed 3 bases and J shed 6 bases, with 11 bases lying between them. Germline V lookup: CDR1 SGHTA, CDR2 FQGNSA. The CDR3 covers 13 residues. The CDR3 region has the DNA TGTGCCAGCAGCTTTTGGGGACGGGCTGAAGCTTTCTTT. It translates to CASSFWGRAEAFF.

The CDR3 region is CASSFTGGAGTDTQYF. DNA for the CDR3: TGTGCCAGCAGCTTTACAGGGGGCGCGGGGACAGATACGCAGTATTTT. V is TRBV7-2 and J is TRBJ2-3; 9 bases line up with TRBD1. The CDR3 loop spans 16 amino acids. J lost 3 bases, V lost 3 bases, and 7 bases had no gene match. The germline V gene encodes CDR1 SGHTA and CDR2 FQGNSA.

This clonotype was seen at least ten times. The chain links TRBV10-3 to TRBJ1-2; the match to TRBD1 covers 8 bases. Trimming at V came to 6 bases and at J to 8 bases, leaving 11 bases not matched to a gene. This CDR3 region has 14 residues. CDR1 and CDR2 from the germline V gene are ENHRY and SYGVKD. The CDR3 here is CAIRPGQAPGGYTF. Here the CDR3 DNA reads TGTGCCATCAGACCGGGACAGGCCCCGGGGGGCTACACCTTC.

V usage is TRBV15 and J usage is TRBJ2-3; D uncertain. Germline V gives CDR1 LNHNV, CDR2 YYDKDF (reference sequence). Trimming shortened V by 0 bases and J by 1 base, and 2 bases separated the two germline ends. The length of the CDR3 is 13 residues. The CDR3 DNA follows: TGTGCCACCAGCAGAGAGGGCACAGATACGCAGTATTTT. Residues: CATSREGTDTQYF. The full variable domain, with the rest looked up from reference TRBV15 and TRBJ2-3, is DAMVIQNPRYQVTQFGKPVTLSCSQTLNHNVMYWYQQKSSQAPKLLFHYYDKDFNNEADTPDNFQSRRPNTSFCFLDIRSPGLGDTAMYLCATSREGTDTQYFGPGTRLTVL.

The chain recombines TRBV9 with TRBJ2-2, with D perhaps matching TRBD2 (6 bases). Germline V lookup: CDR1 SGDLS, CDR2 YYNGEE. CDR3 size: 16 residues. V was trimmed by 3 bases and J by 4 bases, leaving 16 bases between them. The CDR3, as DNA: TGTGCCAGCAGCGGAACAACTAGGAGGGTCACCGGGGAGCTGTTTTTT. Translation: CASSGTTRRVTGELFF.

The V and J genes are TRBV7-6 and TRBJ2-7; the D gene could be TRBD1 or TRBD2 (6 bases each). Trimming removed 5 bases at V and 0 bases at J, with 17 bases between. The CDR3 consists of 16 residues. Germline V gene data show CDR1 as SGHVS and CDR2 as FNYEAQ. The CDR3 spells CASSPPQGRTSYEQYF. The CDR3 nucleotides read TGTGCCAGCAGCCCGCCTCAGGGGAGGACCTCCTACGAGCAGTACTTC.

This chain connects TRBV3-1 to TRBJ1-1, with D perhaps TRBD1 (5 bases). Germline CDR1 is LGHDT and CDR2 is YNNKEL (reference sequence). The CDR3 covers 15 residues. V lost 0 bases, J lost 5 bases, and 13 bases lay in between. The CDR3 region is CASSQDHAEGTEAFF. The CDR3 DNA sequence: TGTGCCAGCAGCCAAGATCACGCGGAGGGGACTGAAGCTTTCTTT.

This clonotype was recorded at least ten times. The J gene is TRBJ2-1, the V gene TRBV7-2; D remains ambiguous. With 5 bases removed from V and 0 bases from J, the gap between germline ends came to 14 bases. This CDR3 comprises 16 residues. The germline CDR1 and CDR2 sequences are SGHTA and FQGNSA. CDR3 sequence: CASSRSFSSSYNEQFF. CDR3 coding DNA: TGTGCCAGCAGCCGTAGCTTCTCGAGCTCCTACAATGAGCAGTTCTTC. Drawing the rest from reference TRBV7-2 and TRBJ2-1, the complete variable domain is GAGVSQSPSNKVTEKGKDVELRCDPISGHTALYWYRQSLGQGLEFLIYFQGNSAPDKSGLPSDRFSAERTGGSVSTLTIQRTQQEDSAVYLCASSRSFSSSYNEQFFGPGTRLTVL.

This clonotype has a handful of counts. The genes are TRBV7-2 and TRBJ2-1; 7 nucleotides match TRBD2. Germline V lookup: CDR1 SGHTA, CDR2 FQGNSA. Losses at the gene ends were 1 base for V and 2 bases for J; bases not matched to a gene: 14. This CDR3 comprises 19 residues. The CDR3 DNA sequence: TGTGCCAGCAGCTTAGGAGGTGTCCCAGCGGGGAGGACCTACAATGAGCAGTTCTTC. This gives the protein CASSLGGVPAGRTYNEQFF.

The chain is built from TRBV20-1 and TRBJ2-3; 7 bases match TRBD2. This CDR3 has 13 amino acids. Per germline, CDR1 DFQATT and CDR2 SNEGSKA (reference sequence). With V trimmed by 1 base and J by 3 bases, 1 base remained unmatched. The DNA of the CDR3 is TGCAGTGCTAGAGGACTAGCAACAGATACGCAGTATTTT. It encodes CSARGLATDTQYF.

The chain links TRBV15 to TRBJ2-3, with 9 bases that match TRBD1. Looked up from germline, CDR1 is LNHNV and CDR2 is YYDKDF (reference sequence). Trimming took 1 base from V and 1 from J; bases not matched to a gene: 3. There are 16 residues in the CDR3. The CDR3 DNA reads as TGTGCCACCAGCAGAGCGACAGGGGGAGGCACAGATACGCAGTATTTT. Its translation: CATSRATGGGTDTQYF.

The rearrangement uses TRBV19 and TRBJ1-5, with a tentative D call TRBD1 (5 bases). The CDR3 length is 15 residues. The V end lost 2 bases, the J end lost 3 bases, and 11 bases lay between the germline ends. CDR1 and CDR2 (germline): LNHDA, SQIVND (reference sequence). The CDR3 spells CASSISPGPNQPQHF. The CDR3 DNA reads TGTGCCAGTAGTATATCACCGGGACCCAATCAGCCCCAGCATTTT.

This clonotype showed up just a few times. V and J are TRBV7-2 and TRBJ2-7; D is unresolved. Germline V gene lookup returns CDR1 SGHTA and CDR2 FQGNSA. The CDR3 loop spans 11 amino acids. V lost 5 bases to trimming and J lost 5 bases, with 7 bases between them. The CDR3: CASSTMDEQYF. Here the CDR3 DNA reads TGTGCCAGCAGCACGATGGACGAGCAGTACTTC.

This rearrangement joins TRBV6-6 to TRBJ2-5, with 7 nucleotides matching TRBD2. V shed 7 bases, J shed 1 base, and the junction held 6 bases outside the gene matches. Germline V gene data show CDR1 as MNHNY and CDR2 as SVGAGI (reference sequence). The CDR3 loop spans 14 amino acids. The CDR3 nucleotides are TGTGCCAGCAAGTGGGGGAGGGGCCAAGAGACCCAGTACTTC. Translated, it gives CASKWGRGQETQYF.

This clonotype has more than one count but fewer than ten. The chain carries TRBV4-2 and TRBJ1-1, with D possibly TRBD1 on 6 matching bases. V was cut by 4 bases and J by 0 bases, with 15 bases left in between. The germline V gene encodes CDR1 LGHNA and CDR2 YNFKEQ. The CDR3 has 16 residues. CDR3 in amino acids: CASSRNTGTMNTEAFF. DNA of the CDR3: TGTGCCAGCAGCCGAAATACCGGGACAATGAACACTGAAGCTTTCTTT.

In its sample, this clonotype was seen many times. The rearrangement uses TRBV7-8 and TRBJ2-7; D remains unclear. Trimming took off 5 bases at V and 0 bases at J, with 17 bases between the two ends. Per the germline V gene, CDR1 is SGHVS and CDR2 is FQNEAQ. The CDR3 has 16 amino acids. CDR3 DNA sequence: TGTGCCAGCAGCCTAAGGGAAGCTCAGCTCTCCTACGAGCAGTACTTC. Translation: CASSLREAQLSYEQYF. The complete variable domain, with remaining parts taken from reference TRBV7-8 and TRBJ2-7, reads GAGVSQSPRYKVAKRGQDVALRCDPISGHVSLFWYQQALGQGPEFLTYFQNEAQLDKSGLPSDRFFAERPEGSVSTLKIQRTQQEDSAVYLCASSLREAQLSYEQYFGPGTRLTVT.

The V call is TRBV18, the J call TRBJ1-5; D not resolved. This CDR3 is 14 amino acids long. From germline, CDR1 is KGHSH and CDR2 LQKENI. The V and J ends lost 5 bases and 1 base respectively, with 9 bases between them. In nucleotides, the CDR3 is TGTGCCAGCTCATTTCAGGACAGCAATCAGCCCCAGCATTTT. Translated, it gives CASSFQDSNQPQHF. Full variable domain (rest looked up from reference TRBV18 and TRBJ1-5): NAGVMQNPRHLVRRRGQEARLRCSPMKGHSHVYWYRQLPEEGLKFMVYLQKENIIDESGMPKERFSAEFPKEGPSILRIQQVVRGDSAAYFCASSFQDSNQPQHFGDGTRLSIL.

The V call is TRBV6-1, the J call TRBJ2-5; D remains ambiguous. Germline CDR1 and CDR2: MNHNS and SASEGT. Deletions cut 0 bases from V and 4 bases from J, with 18 bases between. The CDR3 has 17 residues. The CDR3: CASSEAPSMLAGETQYF. The CDR3 region has the DNA TGTGCCAGCAGTGAAGCCCCTAGTATGTTGGCTGGAGAGACCCAGTACTTC.

V is TRBV28 and J is TRBJ2-7, with TRBD2 matching over 8 bases. Germline V gives CDR1 MDHEN, CDR2 SYDVKM. The V gene end was trimmed by 2 bases and the J gene end by 5 bases; junction bases not matched to a gene: 5. This CDR3 has 14 residues. CDR3 residues: CASSLQGLENEQYF. Written as DNA, the CDR3 is TGTGCCAGCAGTTTACAGGGACTAGAAAACGAGCAGTACTTC.

The chain employs TRBV20-1 and TRBJ2-1, with 9 bases that match TRBD2. With 4 bases clipped from V and 8 bases from J, the junction kept 9 bases outside the gene matches. The length of the CDR3 is 14 residues. Germline V CDR1 and CDR2: DFQATT, SNEGSKA (reference sequence). Here the CDR3 DNA reads TGCAGTGCTACGCGCGGGAGGGGAACAGATGAGCAGTTCTTC. Translation gives CSATRGRGTDEQFF.

The sample holds one count of this clonotype. V usage is TRBV6-1 and J usage is TRBJ1-2; 7 bases agree with TRBD1. The junction had 4 bases not matched to a gene; V was cut back by 6 bases and J by 6 bases. The CDR3 extends over 12 amino acids. The germline CDR1 and CDR2 sequences are MNHNS and SASEGT. CDR3 amino acids: CASRLTGDGYTF. In DNA, the CDR3 is TGTGCCAGCAGACTCACAGGGGATGGCTACACCTTC.

This clonotype was picked up a small number of times. The rearrangement joins TRBV7-9 to TRBJ2-5, with 10 bases aligning to TRBD2. The V segment lost 2 bases and the J segment 5 bases; nucleotides outside the gene matches: 5. The CDR3 is 15 amino acids. Per germline, CDR1 SEHNR and CDR2 FQNEAQ (reference sequence). The CDR3 loop is CASSLPLAGEETQYF. CDR3 nucleotide sequence: TGTGCCAGCAGCTTACCCCTAGCGGGAGAGGAGACCCAGTACTTC.

This clonotype showed up just once. The chain carries TRBV7-9 and TRBJ2-7, with D possibly being TRBD1 (6 bases). Germline V gene lookup returns CDR1 SEHNR and CDR2 FQNEAQ (reference sequence). The CDR3 sequence is 12 residues long. V was pared by 5 bases and J by 7 bases, with 12 bases between. The CDR3, as DNA: TGTGCCAGCAGCCAAGGACAGATGGAGCAGTACTTC. Amino acid sequence: CASSQGQMEQYF.

This clonotype was recorded a few times. The chain is built from TRBV7-2 and TRBJ1-5; D is undetermined. Per germline, CDR1 SGHTA and CDR2 FQGNSA. CDR3 length equals 13 residues. Deletions cut 4 bases from V and 11 bases from J, with 15 bases between. The CDR3 DNA is TGTGCCAGCAGCTCCTCGGGTCGGTCGGCCCAGCATTTT. It yields the protein CASSSSGRSAQHF.

The chain uses TRBV27 and TRBJ1-2; maybe TRBD1 (5 bases). Germline lookup yields CDR1 MNHEY and CDR2 SMNVEV (reference sequence). With 2 bases removed from V and 4 bases from J, the gap between germline ends came to 14 bases. The CDR3 runs to 15 residues. The CDR3, as DNA: TGTGCCAGCAGTTTAGGTGGGGCTACGGTCTATGGCTACACCTTC. Amino acids: CASSLGGATVYGYTF.

The CDR3, as DNA: TGTGCCATCAGAGCGGGACAGATGGGTAGTCGCGAGCAGTACTTC. Residues: CAIRAGQMGSREQYF. The gene calls are TRBV10-3 and TRBJ2-7; D tentatively reads TRBD1 or TRBD2 (7 bases each). Trimming stripped 6 bases from V and 6 bases from J, with 21 bases between. This CDR3 contains 15 residues. CDR1 is ENHRY, CDR2 SYGVKD, per germline.

The table lists this clonotype with a few counts. The gene calls are TRBV11-2 and TRBJ2-7; possible D gene TRBD2, 6 bases. The V gene's germline CDR1 is SGHAT and CDR2 FQNNGV. The CDR3 totals 13 residues. Between the trimmed V and J ends, which lost 2 bases and 2 bases, there was a span of 7 bases. The DNA of the CDR3 is TGTGCCAGCAGCTTACCTAGCGCCTACGAGCAGTACTTC. Protein product: CASSLPSAYEQYF.

V is TRBV7-2 and J is TRBJ2-1; the match to TRBD1 covers 11 bases. The V gene's germline CDR1 is SGHTA and CDR2 FQGNSA. Trimming removed 5 bases from V and 8 bases from J; junction bases left unmatched: 5. CDR3 length: 14 amino acids. CDR3 DNA: TGTGCCAGCAGCACCTGGACAGGGGGCTATGAGCAGTTCTTC. Its translation: CASSTWTGGYEQFF.

The rearrangement joins TRBV27 to TRBJ1-1; TRBD1 is a possible D gene (6 bases). CDR1 MNHEY and CDR2 SMNVEV come from the germline V gene (reference sequence). This CDR3 comprises 14 residues. The germline V and J ends were trimmed by 6 bases and 4 bases, with 15 bases remaining between them. The CDR3 DNA sequence: TGTGCCAGCAGGTATGCGACAGGAGGCACTGAAGCTTTCTTT. This encodes CASRYATGGTEAFF.

CDR3 protein: CAWRSPLTGPNTEAFF. The CDR3 DNA reads TGTGCCTGGAGGTCCCCCCTAACAGGGCCGAACACTGAAGCTTTCTTT. The rearrangement joins TRBV30 to TRBJ1-1, with a weak D call TRBD1 (6 bases). This CDR3 comprises 16 residues. V lost 3 bases to trimming and J lost 1 base, with 18 bases between them. Germline CDR1 reads GTSNPN; CDR2 reads SVGIG (reference sequence).

This clonotype was counted once. DNA for the CDR3: TGTGCCAGTAGTATAGTCGCGGGGAACCGGGTTACTGAAGCTTTCTTT. Protein product: CASSIVAGNRVTEAFF. This chain uses TRBV19 with TRBJ1-1, with unresolved D. Trimming took off 1 base at V and 5 bases at J, with 17 bases between the two ends. Per germline, CDR1 LNHDA and CDR2 SQIVND (reference sequence). The CDR3 has 16 amino acids.

The V gene is TRBV4-2, the J gene TRBJ2-7, with 7 nucleotides matching TRBD2. Unmatched junction bases numbered 10, after V lost 2 bases and J lost 3 bases. The germline gives CDR1 LGHNA, CDR2 YNFKEQ. The CDR3 is 16 residues long. The CDR3 is CASSQPPGGGGYEQYF. CDR3 in DNA: TGTGCCAGCAGCCAACCCCCTGGCGGCGGGGGCTACGAGCAGTACTTC.